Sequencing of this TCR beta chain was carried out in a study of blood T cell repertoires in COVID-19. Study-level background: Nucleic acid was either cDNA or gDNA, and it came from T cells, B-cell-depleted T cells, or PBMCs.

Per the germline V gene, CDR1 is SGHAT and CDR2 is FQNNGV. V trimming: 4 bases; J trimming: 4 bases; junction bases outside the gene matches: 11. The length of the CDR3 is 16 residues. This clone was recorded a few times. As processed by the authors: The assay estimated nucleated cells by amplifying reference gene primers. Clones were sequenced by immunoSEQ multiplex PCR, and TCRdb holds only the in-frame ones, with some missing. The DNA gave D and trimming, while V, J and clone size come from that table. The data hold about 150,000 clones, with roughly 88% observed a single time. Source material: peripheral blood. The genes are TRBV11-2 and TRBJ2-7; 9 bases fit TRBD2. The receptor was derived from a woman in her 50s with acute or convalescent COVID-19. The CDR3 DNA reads TGTGCCAGCAGCTCCCTGTCTGGACTAGCGACTTACGAGCAGTACTTC. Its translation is CASSSLSGLATYEQYF.